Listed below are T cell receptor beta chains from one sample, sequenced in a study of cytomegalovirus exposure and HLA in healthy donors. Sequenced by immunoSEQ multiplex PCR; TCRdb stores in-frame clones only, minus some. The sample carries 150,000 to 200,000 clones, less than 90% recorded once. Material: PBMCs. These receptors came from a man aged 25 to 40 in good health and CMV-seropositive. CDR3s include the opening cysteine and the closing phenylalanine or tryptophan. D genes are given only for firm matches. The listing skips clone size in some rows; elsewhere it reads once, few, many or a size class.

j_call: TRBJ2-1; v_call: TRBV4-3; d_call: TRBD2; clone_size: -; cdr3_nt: TGCGCCAGCAGCCAAGATCTAGCGGGGGGCTACAATGAGCAGTTCTTC; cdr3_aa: CASSQDLAGGYNEQFF
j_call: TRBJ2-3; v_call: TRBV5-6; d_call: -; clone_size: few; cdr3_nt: TGTGCCAGCAGCTTTCCGACTAGTATGCCAGATACGCAGTATTTT; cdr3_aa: CASSFPTSMPDTQYF
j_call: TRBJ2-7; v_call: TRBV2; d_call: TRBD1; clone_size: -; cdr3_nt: TGTGCCAGCAGTGACTTCCTCCGGGACAGGTCCTACGAGCAGTACTTC; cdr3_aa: CASSDFLRDRSYEQYF
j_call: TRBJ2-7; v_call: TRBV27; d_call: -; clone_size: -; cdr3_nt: TGTGCCAGCAGTTTGGAGGGGGCTGGCTACGAGCAGTACTTC; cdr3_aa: CASSLEGAGYEQYF
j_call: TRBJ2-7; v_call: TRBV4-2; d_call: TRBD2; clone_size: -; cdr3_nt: TGTGCCAGCAGTCTTCAGCGGGACGGGGACGAGCAGTACTTC; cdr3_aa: CASSLQRDGDEQYF
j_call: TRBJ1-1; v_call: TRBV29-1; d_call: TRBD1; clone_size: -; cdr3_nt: TGCAGCGCGGAAGGGACAGGGCGGAACACTGAAGCTTTCTTT; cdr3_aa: CSAEGTGRNTEAFF
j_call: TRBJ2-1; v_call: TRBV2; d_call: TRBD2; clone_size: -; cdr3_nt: TGTGCCAGCAGCCAGGGACTAGCGGGAGGCTATGAGCAGTTCTTC; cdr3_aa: CASSQGLAGGYEQFF
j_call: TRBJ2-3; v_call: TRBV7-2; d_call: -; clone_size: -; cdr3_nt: TGTGCCAGCAGCTTAGACAGGGTGGCAGATACGCAGTATTTT; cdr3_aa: CASSLDRVADTQYF
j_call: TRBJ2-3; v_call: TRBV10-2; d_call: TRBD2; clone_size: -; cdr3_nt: TGCGCCAGCAGTGAGTCTCGAGGCGGGGGGGCAGATACGCAGTATTTT; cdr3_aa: CASSESRGGGADTQYF
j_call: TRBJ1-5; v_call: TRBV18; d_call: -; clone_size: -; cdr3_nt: TGTGCCAGCTCACGAGGGGGACGGGATCAGCCCCAGCATTTT; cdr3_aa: CASSRGGRDQPQHF
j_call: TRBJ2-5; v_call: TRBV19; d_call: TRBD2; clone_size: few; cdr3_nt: TGTGCCAGTAGTCCCCTCCGGAGCGGGGGGGCAGAGACCCAGTACTTC; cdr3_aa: CASSPLRSGGAETQYF
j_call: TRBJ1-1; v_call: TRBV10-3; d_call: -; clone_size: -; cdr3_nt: TGTGCCATCAGTCCCTCAGGGGCGAACACTGAAGCTTTCTTT; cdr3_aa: CAISPSGANTEAFF
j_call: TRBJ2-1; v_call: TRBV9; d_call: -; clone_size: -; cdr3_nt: TGTGCCAGCTGCAGGGGGGCCCTCGATGAGCAGTTCTTC; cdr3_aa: CASCRGALDEQFF
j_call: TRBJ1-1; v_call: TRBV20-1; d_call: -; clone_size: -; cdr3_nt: TGCAGTGGAAACGGACACCGGGCAGCTTTCTTT; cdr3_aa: CSGNGHRAAFF
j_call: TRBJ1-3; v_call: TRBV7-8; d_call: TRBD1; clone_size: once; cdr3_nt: TGTGCCAGCAGCCCAGGACAGGGGAGCTCTGGAAACACCATATATTTT; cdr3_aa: CASSPGQGSSGNTIYF
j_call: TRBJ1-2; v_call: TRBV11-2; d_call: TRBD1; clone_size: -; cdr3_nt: TGTGCCAGCAGCTTAGGAGGACAGGGCGGCTACACCTTC; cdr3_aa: CASSLGGQGGYTF
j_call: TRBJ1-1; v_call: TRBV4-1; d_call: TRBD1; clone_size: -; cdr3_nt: TGCGCCAGCAGCCAAGGACAGGGTATGAACACTGAAGCTTTCTTT; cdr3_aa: CASSQGQGMNTEAFF
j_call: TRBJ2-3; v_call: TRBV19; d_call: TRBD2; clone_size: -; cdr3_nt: TGTGCCAGTGGAAGGCGGGAGGGCCAGACAGATACGCAGTATTTT; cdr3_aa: CASGRREGQTDTQYF
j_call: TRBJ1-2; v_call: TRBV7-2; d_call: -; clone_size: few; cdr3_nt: TGTGCCAGCAGCTACCTCGGAGACTCCTATGGCTACACCTTC; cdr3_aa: CASSYLGDSYGYTF
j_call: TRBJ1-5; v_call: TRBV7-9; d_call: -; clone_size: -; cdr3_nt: TGTGCCAGCAGCTTAGACAGTAGCAATCAGCCCCAGCATTTT; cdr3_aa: CASSLDSSNQPQHF
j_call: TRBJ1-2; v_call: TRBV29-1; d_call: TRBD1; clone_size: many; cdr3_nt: TGCAGCGCCGGGGGACAGGGAAACGGCTACACCTTC; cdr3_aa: CSAGGQGNGYTF
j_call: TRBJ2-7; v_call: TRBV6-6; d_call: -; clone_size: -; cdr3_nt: TGTGCCAGCAGACCCAACTGGCAGGGGTTCAACGAGCAGTACTTC; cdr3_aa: CASRPNWQGFNEQYF
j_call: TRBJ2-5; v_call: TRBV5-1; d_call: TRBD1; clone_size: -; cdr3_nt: TGCGCCAGCAGCCCAACAGGGGGTTCAGAGACCCAGTACTTC; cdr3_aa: CASSPTGGSETQYF
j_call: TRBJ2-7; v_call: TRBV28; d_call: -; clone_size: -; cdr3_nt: TGTGCCAGCAGTTTTGGAGGGTCTTCCTACGAGCAGTACTTC; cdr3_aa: CASSFGGSSYEQYF
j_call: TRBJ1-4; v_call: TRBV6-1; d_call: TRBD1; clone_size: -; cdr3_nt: TGTGCCAGCAGTGGAACAGGGGAGAATGAAAAACTGTTTTTT; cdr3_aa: CASSGTGENEKLFF
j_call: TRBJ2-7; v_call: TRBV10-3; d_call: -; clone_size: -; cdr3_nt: TGTGCCATCAGTGAGATCCCAGGGTCGGGCGAGCAGTACTTC; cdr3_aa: CAISEIPGSGEQYF
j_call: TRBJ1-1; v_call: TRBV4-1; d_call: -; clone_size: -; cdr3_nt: TGCGCCAGCAGCCAAGCCGTCGTGAACACTGAAGCTTTCTTT; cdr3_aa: CASSQAVVNTEAFF
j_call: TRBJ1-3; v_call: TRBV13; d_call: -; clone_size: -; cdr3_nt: TGTGCCAGCAGCTCCACCAGCTCTGGAAACACCATATATTTT; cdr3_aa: CASSSTSSGNTIYF
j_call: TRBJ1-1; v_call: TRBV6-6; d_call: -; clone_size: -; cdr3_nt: TGTGCCAGCAGCTTACAGACACAGAACACTGAAGCTTTCTTT; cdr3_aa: CASSLQTQNTEAFF
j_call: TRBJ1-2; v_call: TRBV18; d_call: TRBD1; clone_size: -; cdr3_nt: TGTGCCAGCTCACCGAGGACAGGGGACAGCTACACCTTC; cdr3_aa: CASSPRTGDSYTF
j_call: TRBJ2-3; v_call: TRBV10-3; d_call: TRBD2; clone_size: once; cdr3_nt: TGTGCCATCCTAGCGGGAGATAATTTCCCCACAGATACGCAGTATTTT; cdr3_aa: CAILAGDNFPTDTQYF
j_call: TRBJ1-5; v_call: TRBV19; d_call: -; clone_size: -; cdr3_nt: TGTGCCAGTAGTATAGGTACAGGGAAAAATCAGCCCCAGCATTTT; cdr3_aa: CASSIGTGKNQPQHF
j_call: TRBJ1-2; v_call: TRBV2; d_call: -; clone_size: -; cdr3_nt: TGTGCCAGCCCCTCACCCCTTGTTGGCAGGGGCTTCTATGGCTACACCTTC; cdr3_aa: CASPSPLVGRGFYGYTF
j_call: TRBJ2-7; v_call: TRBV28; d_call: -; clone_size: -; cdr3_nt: TGTGCCAGCAGCCTACAGGGTTACTCGTACGAGCAGTACTTC; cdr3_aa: CASSLQGYSYEQYF
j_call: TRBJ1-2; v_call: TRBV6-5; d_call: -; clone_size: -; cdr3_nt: TGTGCCAGCAGTTACGCGAGGTTCGGTGGCTACACCTTC; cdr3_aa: CASSYARFGGYTF